This T cell receptor beta chain was recovered during a study of early T cells in non-severe SARS-CoV-2 infection. Study information: Unpaired chains resulted from sequencing bulk RNA of unsorted whole blood. Findings of the study overall: The VDJdb matching leaned toward anti-spike CD8 responses and overlooked private and CD4 specificities.

In this sample, this clonotype turned up a few times. Antigen specificity is unknown. The V gene lost 7 bases and the J gene lost 3 bases, with 15 bases spanning the gap. The germline CDR1 and CDR2 sequences are MNHEY and SVGAGI. This CDR3 comprises 14 residues. Tagging with unique molecular identifiers was applied to individual cDNA molecules. TCRdb processed the 5' RACE reads anew with MiXCR; each CDR3 protein has one entry. Here the sample spans tens of thousands of distinct CDR3 sequences, around 15% being singletons. Specimen: whole blood. This receptor was obtained from an adult who was a healthcare worker with PCR-confirmed SARS-CoV-2 infection or an uninfected control (not recorded which). The V gene is TRBV6-5, the J gene TRBJ1-2; the D gene is possibly TRBD1 (5 bases). The CDR3 coding sequence is TGTGCCAGCACTGCCTACGGGGGAGACTATGGCTACACCTTC. As protein: CASTAYGGDYGYTF.